Below, one T cell receptor beta chain is given with its context. The antigen is undetermined. The data were obtained in a study of T cell responses to AZD1222 COVID-19 vaccine. General observations from the study: Donors skewed white British and female; clonal diversity was possibly underestimated. Just a handful of AZD1222 recipients were seropositive at baseline. Within unmutated variant regions lay the reported targets of nearly half of spike-specific TCRs. There were repertoire samples only from the period after the peak T cell response.

Repertoires were generated with immunoSEQ multiplex PCR, while TCRdb's copy carries only in-frame clones and drops some. This table has some 130,000 clones, around nine tenths appearing once. The CDR3 loop spans 14 amino acids. Trimming cost V 4 bases and J 7 bases, with 17 bases left between them. The chain links TRBV23-1 to TRBJ2-7, with a tentative D call TRBD2 (5 bases). TRBV23-1 is classed as an ORF, of uncertain function. The sample here was peripheral blood, taken on day 0 of AZD1222 vaccination. The receptor was isolated from an adult in good health. The CDR3 DNA follows: TGCGCCAGCAGTCTAGGGAGAGGAGTGGGGGAGCAGTACTTC. Its translation is CASSLGRGVGEQYF.